A selection of T cell receptor beta chains follows, all from one sample in a study of blood T cell repertoires in COVID-19. Assay: immunoSEQ multiplex PCR; the TCRdb copy retains only in-frame clones and omits some. The sample records roughly 77,000 clones, more than 80% being singletons. Sample: peripheral blood. The receptors shown here come from a woman in her 70s with acute or convalescent COVID-19. Each CDR3 is given with its conserved first and last residue. A D gene is named only where the DNA matches it firmly. Clone size is given for some rows only: seen once, a few or many times, or a class if the clone is expanded.

J | D | V | size | length | CDR3 | DNA
TRBJ2-3 | TRBD2 | TRBV7-2 | NA | 16 | CASSLQTSGRTDTQYF | TGTGCCAGCAGCTTACAGACTAGCGGACGCACAGATACGCAGTATTTT
TRBJ1-5 | TRBD1 | TRBV7-2 | few | 14 | CASSLDRGNQPQHF | TGTGCCAGCAGCTTAGACAGGGGTAATCAGCCCCAGCATTTT
TRBJ1-1 | NA | TRBV20-1 | NA | 11 | CSALGLTEAFF | TGCAGTGCCCTGGGGCTTACCGAAGCTTTCTTT
TRBJ2-5 | NA | TRBV6-2/TRBV6-3 | NA | 15 | CASSYDKTGQETQYF | TGTGCCAGCAGTTACGATAAGACAGGTCAAGAGACCCAGTACTTC
TRBJ1-2 | NA | TRBV6-2/TRBV6-3 | NA | 13 | CASSYRDIYGYTF | TGTGCCAGCAGTTACCGGGACATCTATGGCTACACCTTC
TRBJ2-7 | TRBD2 | TRBV4-3 | NA | 16 | CASSQGRTSSAYEQYF | TGCGCCAGCAGCCAAGGTCGGACTAGTAGCGCATACGAGCAGTACTTC
TRBJ2-2 | TRBD1 | TRBV5-4 | NA | 15 | CASSPGTGNTGELFF | TGTGCCAGTTCACCCGGGACAGGTAACACCGGGGAGCTGTTTTTT
TRBJ1-4 | NA | TRBV5-1 | NA | 13 | CASSGQLNEKLFF | TGCGCCAGCAGCGGGCAGCTGAATGAAAAACTGTTTTTT
TRBJ1-5 | NA | TRBV4-1 | once | 17 | CASSQEEEGFKNQPQHF | TGCGCCAGCAGCCAAGAGGAGGAGGGATTTAAGAATCAGCCCCAGCATTTT
TRBJ1-1 | NA | TRBV12-3/TRBV12-4 | NA | 11 | CASSLARKAFF | TGTGCCAGCAGTTTAGCCAGGAAAGCTTTCTTT
TRBJ1-2 | NA | TRBV14 | few | 15 | CASSQDRVFNYGYTF | TGTGCCAGCAGCCAAGATCGGGTTTTCAACTATGGCTACACCTTC
TRBJ1-3 | TRBD1 | TRBV5-4 | NA | 15 | CASSPGTASGNTIYF | TGTGCCAGCAGCCCCGGGACAGCCTCTGGAAACACCATATATTTT
TRBJ2-1 | NA | TRBV3-1/TRBV3-2 | NA | 16 | CASSDAWSSRYNEQFF | TGTGCCAGCAGCGATGCCTGGTCTAGCCGTTACAATGAGCAGTTCTTC
TRBJ1-1 | NA | TRBV3-1/TRBV3-2 | NA | 18 | CASSQDVGQIYMNTEAFF | TGTGCCAGCAGCCAAGACGTCGGACAGATTTATATGAACACTGAAGCTTTCTTT
TRBJ2-1 | TRBD1 | TRBV5-5 | NA | 16 | CASSLGGTGTYNEQFF | TGTGCCAGCAGCTTGGGCGGGACAGGTACCTACAATGAGCAGTTCTTC
TRBJ1-6 | TRBD1 | TRBV3-1/TRBV3-2 | NA | 13 | CASSPDRGSPLHF | TGTGCCAGCAGCCCGGACAGGGGTTCACCCCTCCACTTT
TRBJ2-2 | TRBD2 | TRBV2 | once | 16 | CASRRTSGGRTGELFF | TGTGCCAGCAGGAGGACTAGCGGTGGAAGGACCGGGGAGCTGTTTTTT
TRBJ1-5 | TRBD1 | TRBV4-1 | few | 15 | CASSQQTGVGQPQHF | TGCGCCAGCAGCCAACAGACAGGGGTGGGTCAGCCCCAGCATTTT
TRBJ2-5 | TRBD2 | TRBV7-7 | NA | 13 | CASSGGLQETQYF | TGTGCTAGCAGCGGGGGCCTCCAAGAGACCCAGTACTTC
TRBJ2-1 | NA | TRBV7-9 | NA | 15 | CASSPGRTTYNEQFF | TGTGCCAGCAGCCCAGGACGGACTACCTACAATGAGCAGTTCTTC
TRBJ2-7 | TRBD2 | TRBV5-5 | NA | 14 | CASSLSVTSVEQYF | TGTGCCAGCAGCTTGAGTGTGACTAGCGTCGAGCAGTACTTC
TRBJ1-4 | TRBD1 | TRBV9 | NA | 15 | CASSSGTGGIGKLFF | TGTGCCAGCAGCTCGGGGACAGGGGGCATCGGAAAACTGTTTTTT
TRBJ1-6 | TRBD1 | TRBV18 | NA | 14 | CASSPGQSFSPLHF | TGTGCCAGCTCACCGGGACAGTCTTTTTCACCCCTCCACTTT
TRBJ2-7 | NA | TRBV2 | NA | 12 | CASSERTPEQYF | TGTGCCAGCAGTGAGCGGACACCCGAGCAGTACTTC
TRBJ2-6 | NA | TRBV27 | NA | 15 | CASSSGYSGANVLTF | TGTGCCAGCAGTTCCGGGTACTCCGGGGCCAACGTCCTGACTTTC
TRBJ2-5 | TRBD2 | TRBV4-3 | NA | 16 | CASSQDPSGGAETQYF | TGCGCCAGCAGCCAAGACCCTAGCGGGGGGGCCGAGACCCAGTACTTC
TRBJ2-3 | TRBD2 | TRBV19 | few | 16 | CASSRGGGGGTDTQYF | TGTGCCAGTAGTAGAGGCGGGGGGGGAGGCACAGATACGCAGTATTTT
TRBJ1-6 | NA | TRBV2 | NA | 15 | CASSEGSAVNSPLHF | TGTGCCAGCAGTGAAGGATCGGCGGTTAATTCACCCCTCCACTTT
TRBJ2-7 | TRBD1 | TRBV5-1 | NA | 14 | CASSLAGQGYEQYF | TGCGCCAGCAGCTTGGCGGGACAGGGCTACGAGCAGTACTTC
TRBJ2-5 | NA | TRBV4-3 | NA | 14 | CASSHPGLQGTQYF | TGCGCCAGCAGCCACCCGGGACTTCAAGGGACCCAGTACTTC
TRBJ2-1 | TRBD2 | TRBV10-3 | NA | 15 | CAIRAPSGGAGEQFF | TGTGCCATCAGGGCTCCGAGCGGGGGGGCTGGTGAGCAGTTCTTC
TRBJ2-2 | TRBD1 | TRBV9 | NA | 19 | CASSVAGQGVPINTGELFF | TGTGCCAGCAGCGTAGCTGGACAGGGGGTCCCGATTAACACCGGGGAGCTGTTTTTT
TRBJ1-1 | NA | TRBV3-1/TRBV3-2 | NA | 15 | CASSPGGTPNTEAFF | TGTGCCAGCAGCCCCGGCGGGACGCCGAACACTGAAGCTTTCTTT
TRBJ1-2 | TRBD1 | TRBV14 | NA | 17 | CASSRFMQGAEGSGYTF | TGTGCCAGCAGCCGGTTTATGCAGGGGGCGGAGGGGTCTGGCTACACCTTC
TRBJ1-4 | NA | TRBV7-2 | NA | 15 | CASSLAHPSGEKLFF | TGTGCCAGCAGCTTAGCACACCCGTCGGGTGAAAAACTGTTTTTT
TRBJ1-5 | TRBD1 | TRBV19 | NA | 16 | CASSPTGGDSNQPQHF | TGTGCCAGTAGCCCGACAGGGGGCGATAGCAATCAGCCCCAGCATTTT
TRBJ2-2 | NA | TRBV6-5 | NA | 14 | CASSYSGASGELFF | TGTGCCAGCAGTTACTCCGGTGCCTCCGGGGAGCTGTTTTTT
TRBJ2-3 | NA | TRBV18 | NA | 16 | CASSLAGALSTDTQYF | TGTGCCAGCTCACTCGCGGGGGCCCTTAGCACAGATACGCAGTATTTT
TRBJ2-7 | TRBD2 | TRBV5-1 | NA | 12 | CASTSGGLEQYF | TGCGCCAGCACGTCGGGGGGGCTCGAGCAGTACTTC
TRBJ2-1 | NA | TRBV29-1 | NA | 14 | CSVEGQGGNNEQFF | TGCAGCGTTGAGGGGCAGGGGGGAAACAATGAGCAGTTCTTC
TRBJ2-7 | TRBD2 | TRBV4-1 | few | 14 | CASSPRLGEGEQYF | TGCGCCAGCAGCCCCAGGTTAGGGGAGGGCGAGCAGTACTTC
TRBJ1-3 | NA | TRBV10-3 | NA | 13 | CAIHPTGGNTIYF | TGTGCCATCCATCCGACAGGAGGAAACACCATATATTTT
TRBJ2-3 | NA | TRBV9 | NA | 14 | CASSVSLGADTQYF | TGTGCCAGCAGCGTCTCTCTAGGGGCAGATACGCAGTATTTT
TRBJ2-7 | NA | TRBV6-6 | NA | 14 | CASSYGGGSNEQYF | TGTGCCAGCAGTTACGGGGGGGGCTCAAACGAGCAGTACTTC
TRBJ1-1 | TRBD1 | TRBV27 | once | 15 | CASSSPDRGFTEAFF | TGTGCCAGCAGTTCCCCGGACAGGGGATTCACTGAAGCTTTCTTT
TRBJ1-2 | NA | TRBV7-2 | NA | 14 | CASSQRWVNYGYTF | TGTGCCAGCAGCCAGAGGTGGGTGAACTATGGCTACACCTTC
TRBJ1-2 | NA | TRBV6-5 | NA | 15 | CASSYSQGTNYGYTF | TGTGCCAGCAGTTACTCGCAGGGGACTAACTATGGCTACACCTTC
TRBJ1-6 | TRBD1 | TRBV28 | few | 20 | CASRPLRDSSPSSYNSPLHF | TGTGCCAGCCGACCGCTCCGGGACAGTTCTCCCAGCTCCTATAATTCACCCCTCCACTTT
TRBJ1-4 | TRBD1 | TRBV5-8 | NA | 16 | CASSAGQVATNEKLFF | TGTGCCAGCAGCGCGGGACAGGTTGCAACTAATGAAAAACTGTTTTTT
TRBJ1-1 | NA | TRBV15 | NA | 14 | CATSRDRGASEAFF | TGTGCCACCAGCAGAGATCGGGGGGCTTCTGAAGCTTTCTTT
TRBJ1-1 | TRBD1 | TRBV6-5 | NA | 11 | CASSRGTGAFF | TGTGCCAGCAGCCGGGGGACAGGAGCTTTCTTT
TRBJ2-3 | TRBD2 | TRBV5-1 | NA | 16 | CASSTTSGGGTDTQYF | TGCGCCAGCAGCACTACTAGCGGGGGGGGCACAGATACGCAGTATTTT
TRBJ1-4 | NA | TRBV5-8 | few | 15 | CASSLVTVYNEKLFF | TGTGCCAGCAGCTTGGTGACAGTCTACAATGAAAAACTGTTTTTT
TRBJ1-4 | NA | TRBV7-2 | NA | 13 | CASSLAQAEKLFF | TGTGCCAGCAGCTTAGCACAGGCCGAAAAACTGTTTTTT